The 28 T cell receptor beta chains listed next were all sequenced from one sample in a study of control samples from healthy donors and cancer patients. Sequencing was performed with immunoSEQ multiplex PCR; in TCRdb, only in-frame clones are kept and a portion is missing. The sample has some 140,000 clones, about nine tenths seen once. Material: blood. The receptors come from a woman aged 25-40 years in good health.

The chain employs TRBV14 and TRBJ2-5, with 8 bases fitting TRBD2. This CDR3 region has 15 residues. Germline lookup yields CDR1 SGHDN and CDR2 FVKESK. The J segment lost 4 bases and the V segment lost 0 bases, leaving 4 bases of the junction unmatched. This CDR3 is CASSQDVLAGETQYF. CDR3 DNA sequence: TGTGCCAGCAGCCAAGACGTCCTAGCGGGAGAGACCCAGTACTTC.

This clone was picked up one time. The V call is TRBV5-1, the J call TRBJ1-6; perhaps TRBD1 as D (5 bases). The V gene's germline CDR1 is SGHRS and CDR2 YFSETQ. V gave up 4 bases and J gave up 8 bases, with 16 bases separating them. The CDR3 loop spans 15 amino acids. Here the CDR3 DNA reads TGCGCCAGCAGCCTGGGACTCTCTGGGGATTCACCCCTCCACTTT. It is translated as CASSLGLSGDSPLHF.

V usage is TRBV15 and J usage is TRBJ1-4; the D is unclear. CDR1 and CDR2 from the germline V gene are LNHNV and YYDKDF (reference sequence). CDR3 size: 13 residues. Trimming shortened V by 3 bases and J by 4 bases, and 6 bases separated the two germline ends. CDR3 in DNA: TGTGCCACCAGCAGGGGTGGTAATGAAAAACTGTTTTTT. Residues: CATSRGGNEKLFF.

The rearrangement joins TRBV7-9 to TRBJ2-2; D remains ambiguous. CDR3 length: 12 amino acids. Trimming pared 1 base from V and 6 bases from J, leaving 3 bases between. CDR1 and CDR2 (germline): SEHNR, FQNEAQ (reference sequence). CDR3 nucleotides: TGTGCCAGCAGCTTAGGGCCCGGGGAGCTGTTTTTT. Its translation: CASSLGPGELFF.

The chain is built from TRBV24-1 and TRBJ1-5; weak D call: TRBD1 (5 bases). There are 14 residues in the CDR3. Per the germline V gene, CDR1 is KGHDR and CDR2 is SFDVKD. V lost 9 bases to trimming and J lost 4 bases, with 15 bases between them. CDR3 region: CATDSGGLNQPQHF. The CDR3 nucleotides read TGTGCCACCGACTCGGGGGGTTTAAATCAGCCCCAGCATTTT.

The V and J genes are TRBV5-4 and TRBJ2-5, with D possibly being TRBD1 (6 bases). V lost 1 base and J lost 6, with 10 bases in between. The CDR3 sequence is 13 residues long. Per germline, CDR1 SGHNT and CDR2 YYREEE (reference sequence). Here the CDR3 DNA reads TGTGCCAGCAGCTTGTGGGGGCGAAAGACCCAGTACTTC. Its translation is CASSLWGRKTQYF.

The chain is built from TRBV10-3 and TRBJ1-1, with 7 nucleotides matching TRBD1. The V segment lost 1 base and the J segment 3 bases; nucleotides outside the gene matches: 2. Germline CDR1 reads ENHRY; CDR2 reads SYGVKD. The CDR3 is 14 residues long. The CDR3 region is CAISEFQGDTEAFF. The DNA of the CDR3 is TGTGCCATCAGTGAGTTTCAGGGGGACACTGAAGCTTTCTTT.

This clone has a single count. The chain uses TRBV19 and TRBJ1-2; D gene unclear. CDR1 and CDR2 from the germline V gene are LNHDA and SQIVND (reference sequence). The CDR3 has 14 amino acids. V shed 5 bases and J shed 2 bases, with 12 bases lying between them. CDR3 sequence: CASSPMRGNYGYTF. The CDR3, as DNA: TGTGCCAGTAGTCCCATGCGGGGAAACTATGGCTACACCTTC. The whole variable domain, remainder taken from reference TRBV19 and TRBJ1-2, is DGGITQSPKYLFRKEGQNVTLSCEQNLNHDAMYWYRQDPGQGLRLIYYSQIVNDFQKGDIAEGYSVSREKKESFPLTVTSAQKNPTAFYLCASSPMRGNYGYTFGSGTRLTVV.

This clone was seen once. This chain uses TRBV19 with TRBJ2-5; D gene uncertain. Trimming left V 8 bases short and J 3 bases short, with 7 bases between. CDR3 size: 11 residues. CDR1 and CDR2 (germline): LNHDA, SQIVND (reference sequence). The CDR3 protein is CASSIKETQYF. The CDR3 DNA is TGTGCCAGTTCCATTAAAGAGACCCAGTACTTC.

This chain uses TRBV4-2 with TRBJ2-3, with 9 bases identical to TRBD1. Germline CDR1 reads LGHNA; CDR2 reads YNFKEQ. V lost 2 bases, J lost 0 bases, and 18 bases stayed unmatched. This CDR3 has 21 residues. CDR3 bases: TGTGCCAGCAGCCAAAAAACGAAATGGGGGGTCGGGACAGGGAGCACAGATACGCAGTATTTT. It is translated as CASSQKTKWGVGTGSTDTQYF.

The chain combines TRBV2 with TRBJ2-3; tentative D call: TRBD1 (7 bases). The CDR3 loop spans 14 amino acids. Germline assignment: CDR1 SNHLY and CDR2 FYNNEI. Deletions cut 10 bases from V and 1 base from J, with 15 bases between. Written as DNA, the CDR3 is TGTGCCACCCGGAGGGGGCGGGGCACAGATACGCAGTATTTT. It is translated as CATRRGRGTDTQYF.

The CDR3 sequence is CASSEGGARYGYTF. The CDR3 DNA is TGTGCCAGCAGCGAAGGGGGGGCAAGGTATGGCTACACCTTC. The chain recombines TRBV9 with TRBJ1-2, with D possibly TRBD1 on 6 matching bases. V lost 3 bases and J 5 bases, leaving 14 bases between the germline ends. The CDR3 is 14 residues long. Germline assignment: CDR1 SGDLS and CDR2 YYNGEE.

This chain uses TRBV19 with TRBJ1-5; the D is unclear. This CDR3 contains 13 residues. With 5 bases removed from V and 7 bases from J, the gap between germline ends came to 12 bases. The germline gives CDR1 LNHDA, CDR2 SQIVND (reference sequence). CDR3 bases: TGTGCCAGTAGTCCACTTACTAAACAGCCCCAGCATTTT. Translation: CASSPLTKQPQHF.

The rearrangement uses TRBV28 and TRBJ1-6, with D tentatively TRBD1 (6 bases). Trimming removed 1 base at V and 8 bases at J, with 9 bases between. CDR3 length: 14 residues. CDR1 and CDR2 from the germline V gene are MDHEN and SYDVKM. In DNA, the CDR3 is TGTGCCAGCAGTTTATCTGGGGGCCATTCACCCCTCCACTTT. Amino acids: CASSLSGGHSPLHF.

This clone was seen once. This chain connects TRBV7-9 to TRBJ1-2, with D possibly TRBD1 on 5 matching bases. Trimming removed 5 bases from V and 4 bases from J, with 17 bases in between. The germline CDR1 and CDR2 sequences are SEHNR and FQNEAQ (reference sequence). This CDR3 has 15 residues. CDR3 sequence reads: CASSLTGASSYGYTF. The CDR3 DNA follows: TGTGCCAGCAGCCTCACCGGGGCTTCTTCCTATGGCTACACCTTC.

The chain has TRBV4-2 and TRBJ1-3, with D possibly being TRBD1 (6 bases). The CDR3 consists of 16 residues. V was clipped by 0 bases and J by 7 bases, with 16 bases between them. Germline CDR1 is LGHNA and CDR2 is YNFKEQ. CDR3 in DNA: TGTGCCAGCAGCCAAGACCTCCGGGACACTTGGAACACCATATATTTT. Translation: CASSQDLRDTWNTIYF.

In this sample, this clone turned up a few times. The gene calls are TRBV7-2 and TRBJ2-2; perhaps TRBD1 as D (5 bases). Germline CDR1 is SGHTA and CDR2 is FQGNSA. This CDR3 spans 16 amino acids. Deletions cut 8 bases from V and 1 base from J, with 17 bases between. CDR3: CASHRGAGRNTGELFF. The CDR3 nucleotides are TGTGCCAGCCACCGTGGGGCAGGGCGGAACACCGGGGAGCTGTTTTTT.

The chain carries TRBV6-2 or TRBV6-3 and TRBJ2-3, with TRBD2 identical over 15 bases. Germline CDR1 MNHEY, CDR2 SVGEGT. This CDR3 is 18 amino acids long. With V trimmed by 4 bases and J by 0 bases, 5 bases remained unmatched. CDR3: CASSWGLAGGPSTDTQYF. CDR3 in DNA: TGTGCCAGCAGTTGGGGACTAGCGGGAGGTCCTAGCACAGATACGCAGTATTTT.

The V gene is TRBV18, the J gene TRBJ2-7; 12 bases line up with TRBD2. Germline V lookup: CDR1 KGHSH, CDR2 LQKENI. V lost 6 bases to trimming and J lost 6 bases; unmatched junction nucleotides: 12. This CDR3 spans 16 amino acids. DNA for the CDR3: TGTGCCAGCTCGGCTCATCCTAGCGGGAGGGGTGCCGAGCAGTACTTC. Protein product: CASSAHPSGRGAEQYF.

The chain combines TRBV7-2 with TRBJ1-1, with TRBD1 as a possible D gene (5 bases). Between the trimmed V and J ends, which lost 6 bases and 1 base, there was a span of 15 bases. The CDR3 has 15 residues. CDR1 SGHTA and CDR2 FQGNSA come from the germline V gene. The CDR3 DNA follows: TGTGCCAGCAGTTTATGGGGTGGGGGGAACACTGAAGCTTTCTTT. It encodes CASSLWGGGNTEAFF.

The rearrangement links TRBV7-2 to TRBJ1-2; 12 bases are a match to TRBD1. After removal of 0 bases from V and 5 bases from J, the junction contained 4 bases not matched to a gene. CDR3 length: 16 amino acids. Germline-derived CDR1 and CDR2 are SGHTA and FQGNSA. The CDR3, as DNA: TGTGCCAGCAGCTTAGCCGGGACAGGGGGCGAATATGGCTACACCTTC. Residues: CASSLAGTGGEYGYTF.

The rearrangement links TRBV2 to TRBJ2-3; 8 nucleotides align to TRBD2. Germline V lookup: CDR1 SNHLY, CDR2 FYNNEI. The CDR3 is 15 residues long. The V segment lost 10 bases and the J segment 0 bases; nucleotides outside the gene matches: 9. The CDR3 bases are TGTGCCAACTCCGAGCGGGAGTGGAGCACAGATACGCAGTATTTT. It encodes CANSEREWSTDTQYF.

The chain links TRBV11-2 to TRBJ1-4; D is undetermined. The CDR3 extends over 15 amino acids. V lost 4 bases and J 0 bases, leaving 9 bases between the germline ends. Germline V gene data show CDR1 as SGHAT and CDR2 as FQNNGV. Written as DNA, the CDR3 is TGTGCCAGCAGCTACACACTAACAACTAATGAAAAACTGTTTTTT. It yields the protein CASSYTLTTNEKLFF.

The chain joins TRBV5-1 to TRBJ2-5, with 7 bases aligning to TRBD1. From germline, CDR1 is SGHRS and CDR2 YFSETQ. This CDR3 region has 14 residues. Trimming took 4 bases from V and 3 from J; bases not matched to a gene: 6. The CDR3: CASSLGQAKETQYF. In nucleotides, the CDR3 is TGCGCCAGCAGCCTTGGACAGGCGAAAGAGACCCAGTACTTC.

This clone was observed once. J is TRBJ1-5 and V is TRBV5-6, with 10 bases identical to TRBD1. The trim removed 4 bases at V and 6 bases at J, leaving 13 bases unmatched. This CDR3 has 17 residues. CDR1 SGHDT and CDR2 YYEEEE come from the germline V gene. Written as DNA, the CDR3 is TGTGCCAGCAGCACCCGGGACAGGGGTAGGAGAATTCAGCCCCAGCATTTT. Translated: CASSTRDRGRRIQPQHF. The complete variable domain, with remaining parts taken from reference TRBV5-6 and TRBJ1-5, reads DAGVTQSPTHLIKTRGQQVTLRCSPKSGHDTVSWYQQALGQGPQFIFQYYEEEERQRGNFPDRFSGHQFPNYSSELNVNALLLGDSALYLCASSTRDRGRRIQPQHFGDGTRLSIL.

The chain is built from TRBV11-2 and TRBJ1-3; no clear D gene. The V end lost 5 bases, the J end lost 0 bases, and 8 bases lay between the germline ends. The CDR3 runs 14 residues. CDR1 is SGHAT and CDR2 is FQNNGV in the germline V gene. The CDR3: CASSKGYSGNTIYF. CDR3 sequence (DNA): TGTGCCAGCAGCAAAGGATACTCTGGAAACACCATATATTTT.

The genes are TRBV4-1 and TRBJ2-2; 16 nucleotides align to TRBD2. Germline values: CDR1 MGHRA, CDR2 YSYEKL. The CDR3 has 19 residues. The junction had 7 bases not matched to a gene; V was cut back by 6 bases and J by 0 bases. The CDR3 loop is CASRAPGLAGGTNTGELFF. CDR3 DNA sequence: TGCGCCAGCAGAGCACCGGGACTAGCGGGAGGGACGAACACCGGGGAGCTGTTTTTT.

The genes are TRBV6-6 and TRBJ2-7, with D perhaps TRBD1 or TRBD2 (5 bases each). Germline V gene sequence: CDR1 MNHNY, CDR2 SVGAGI (reference sequence). The CDR3 loop spans 13 amino acids. The V end was cut by 5 bases, the J end by 0 bases, with 8 bases between. DNA for the CDR3: TGTGCCAGCAGTAGGGACGACTCCTACGAGCAGTACTTC. Its protein product is CASSRDDSYEQYF.